The 9 T cell receptor beta chains listed next were all sequenced from one sample in a study of cytomegalovirus exposure and HLA in healthy donors. PCR amplification relied on 60 Vbeta primers (plus 13 Jbeta primers). Using immunoSEQ multiplex PCR, the repertoire was profiled, and TCRdb retains in-frame clones only, with some absent. The table has 200,000 or so clones, approximately 80% seen once; the top ten hold 3.8%. Sequenced material: PBMCs. The receptors come from a male donor in good health and CMV-seronegative.

The rearrangement uses TRBV12-2 and TRBJ2-1; TRBD1, as called in the table, went unchecked against the DNA. TRBV12-2 is reported as a pseudogene. This CDR3 contains 16 residues. CDR3 nucleotides: TGTGCAAGTCGACCGGGACAGCCGCTCTCCTACAATGAGCAGTTCTTC. Its protein is CASRPGQPLSYNEQFF.

The V gene is TRBV25-1, the J gene TRBJ2-3, with a tentative D call TRBD1 (6 bases). Germline CDR1 is MGHDK and CDR2 is SYGVNS. This CDR3 region has 15 residues. With 4 bases removed from V and 3 bases from J, the gap between germline ends came to 14 bases. CDR3 nucleotide sequence: TGTGCCAGCAGTGTTCCAGGCCAGGGGACAGATACGCAGTATTTT. As protein: CASSVPGQGTDTQYF.

The chain employs TRBV9 and TRBJ1-1; the D is unclear. The V gene lost 0 bases and the J gene lost 4 bases, with 10 bases spanning the gap. Germline V gene data show CDR1 as SGDLS and CDR2 as YYNGEE. The CDR3 runs to 14 residues. The CDR3 region is CASSVEVEGTEAFF. The CDR3 bases are TGTGCCAGCAGCGTAGAGGTCGAGGGCACTGAAGCTTTCTTT.

The genes are TRBV30 and TRBJ1-2, with D tentatively TRBD1 (6 bases). With 5 bases removed from V and 4 bases from J, the gap between germline ends came to 14 bases. The CDR3 length is 13 residues. Germline V gene data show CDR1 as GTSNPN and CDR2 as SVGIG (reference sequence). The CDR3 loop is CAWVGQLFYGYTF. The CDR3 coding sequence is TGTGCCTGGGTTGGACAGCTTTTCTATGGCTACACCTTC.

This sequence joins TRBV19 and TRBJ1-2; tentatively, D is TRBD1 (5 bases). Between the trimmed V and J ends, which lost 4 bases and 4 bases, there was a span of 13 bases. The germline V gene has CDR1 LNHDA and CDR2 SQIVND (reference sequence). The CDR3 sequence is 14 residues long. The CDR3 bases are TGTGCCAGTAGTACGAGACAGAAGATCTATGGCTACACCTTC. This sequence encodes CASSTRQKIYGYTF. Looking up the rest from reference TRBV19 and TRBJ1-2 gives the full variable domain: DGGITQSPKYLFRKEGQNVTLSCEQNLNHDAMYWYRQDPGQGLRLIYYSQIVNDFQKGDIAEGYSVSREKKESFPLTVTSAQKNPTAFYLCASSTRQKIYGYTFGSGTRLTVV.

The chain couples TRBV28 to TRBJ1-1, with D possibly being TRBD1 (6 bases). Trimming shortened V by 6 bases and J by 1 base, and 12 bases separated the two germline ends. The germline gives CDR1 MDHEN, CDR2 SYDVKM. This CDR3 is 14 amino acids long. The CDR3 sequence: CASRPRQENTEAFF. The CDR3 region has the DNA TGTGCCAGCAGGCCGAGACAGGAGAACACTGAAGCTTTCTTT.

This clone occurred a few times. The chain is built from TRBV30 and TRBJ1-2, with 8 bases lining up with TRBD1. The CDR3 is made up of 15 amino acids. The V and J ends lost 4 bases and 1 base, in that order; junction bases with no gene match: 8. Germline-derived CDR1 and CDR2 are GTSNPN and SVGIG (reference sequence). In DNA, the CDR3 is TGTGCCTGGACCGGGACAGGATGGGGTAACTATGGCTACACCTTC. It translates to CAWTGTGWGNYGYTF.

The CDR3 loop reads CASSLGDYEQYF. CDR3 coding DNA: TGTGCCAGCAGCTTGGGAGACTACGAGCAGTACTTC. This sequence joins TRBV5-8 and TRBJ2-5; D is undetermined. The J call may be in error: the DNA end matches TRBJ2-7 better. This CDR3 spans 12 amino acids. The germline V gene has CDR1 SGHTS and CDR2 YDEGEE.

This chain joins TRBV11-3 and TRBJ2-7, with 8 positions matching TRBD1. The CDR3 sequence is 14 residues long. V was pared by 6 bases and J by 3 bases, with 7 bases of the junction left unmatched. CDR1 is SGHNT, CDR2 YENEEA, per germline. The CDR3 loop reads CASSPTGDLYEQYF. The CDR3 coding sequence is TGTGCCAGCAGTCCGACAGGGGATCTCTACGAGCAGTACTTC. The entire variable domain, with the rest obtained from reference TRBV11-3 and TRBJ2-7, is as follows: EAGVVQSPRYKIIEKKQPVAFWCNPISGHNTLYWYLQNLGQGPELLIRYENEEAVDDSQLPKDRFSAERLKGVDSTLKIQPAELGDSAVYLCASSPTGDLYEQYFGPGTRLTVT.